Below, one T cell receptor beta chain is given with its context. TCRdb's copy holds only in-frame clones and misses some; the assay was immunoSEQ multiplex PCR. The repertoire consists of some 70,000 clones, with roughly 90% occurring once and the leading ten covering 2.2%. The entry originates in a study of OX40 agonist ivuxolimab in advanced cancers. This sequence originates from an adult with an advanced solid tumor such as melanoma, head and neck, liver or kidney cancer. The material sequenced was CD4+ or CD8+ T cells sorted from blood, taken in a trial of the OX40 agonist ivuxolimab.

The CDR3 region is CASDTGAGNTIYF. Written as DNA, the CDR3 is TGTGCCAGCGACACAGGGGCTGGAAACACCATATATTTT. This chain joins TRBV6-1 and TRBJ1-3, with 7 positions matching TRBD1. The CDR3 runs 13 residues. Germline CDR1 is MNHNS and CDR2 is SASEGT. V lost 8 bases, J lost 2 bases, and 3 bases stayed unmatched.